The 25 T cell receptor beta chains below all came from one sample that was sequenced in a study of technical replicates of blood from a handful of donors. Sequencing was performed with immunoSEQ multiplex PCR; in TCRdb, only in-frame clones are kept and a portion is missing. The sample has 75,000 to 90,000 clones, approximately 93% seen once. The sample consisted of T cells isolated from PBMCs. These receptor sequences come from a human donor in good health.

This clone has only one observation. This chain uses TRBV29-1 with TRBJ2-1; 8 nucleotides line up with TRBD2. CDR1 and CDR2 (germline): SQVTM, ANQGSEA. Losses at the gene ends were 2 bases for V and 2 bases for J; bases not matched to a gene: 5. There are 15 residues in the CDR3. CDR3 in amino acids: CSVETPAGAYNEQFF. CDR3 nucleotide sequence: TGCAGCGTTGAAACTCCAGCGGGGGCCTACAATGAGCAGTTCTTC.

The genes are TRBV27 and TRBJ2-3; the match to TRBD2 covers 9 bases. CDR3 length: 19 residues. With V trimmed by 1 base and J by 4 bases, 15 bases remained unmatched. Germline assignment: CDR1 MNHEY and CDR2 SMNVEV (reference sequence). The CDR3 loop is CASSLFFGAGGSIPDTQYF. CDR3 in DNA: TGTGCCAGCAGTTTATTTTTTGGGGCGGGAGGGTCAATTCCAGATACGCAGTATTTT.

J is TRBJ2-1 and V is TRBV5-4; D unresolved. Germline-derived CDR1 and CDR2 are SGHNT and YYREEE (reference sequence). V was cut by 2 bases and J by 4 bases, with 7 bases left in between. The CDR3 loop spans 13 amino acids. The CDR3 DNA sequence: TGTGCCAGCAGCTTAGGAGAGTACAATGAGCAGTTCTTC. This codes for CASSLGEYNEQFF. The whole variable domain, filled in from reference TRBV5-4 and TRBJ2-1, reads ETGVTQSPTHLIKTRGQQVTLRCSSQSGHNTVSWYQQALGQGPQFIFQYYREEENGRGNFPPRFSGLQFPNYSSELNVNALELDDSALYLCASSLGEYNEQFFGPGTRLTVL.

The chain has TRBV5-1 and TRBJ2-7, with unresolved D. CDR3 length: 15 amino acids. Trimming stripped 0 bases from V and 3 bases from J, with 13 bases between. The germline V gene encodes CDR1 SGHRS and CDR2 YFSETQ. The CDR3 protein is CASSLELNPHYEQYF. The CDR3 bases are TGCGCCAGCAGCTTGGAACTTAACCCCCACTACGAGCAGTACTTC.

This clone was detected only once. The V gene is TRBV6-1, the J gene TRBJ1-1; tentative D call: TRBD1 (5 bases). From germline, CDR1 is MNHNS and CDR2 SASEGT. The V end lost 4 bases, the J end lost 1 base, and 10 bases lay between the germline ends. The length of the CDR3 is 14 residues. The CDR3 loop reads CASSAGGQNTEAFF. The CDR3, as DNA: TGTGCCAGCAGTGCAGGTGGACAGAACACTGAAGCTTTCTTT.

This rearrangement joins TRBV6-5 to TRBJ2-1; 11 nucleotides match TRBD2. With V trimmed by 6 bases and J by 10 bases, 11 bases remained unmatched. This CDR3 has 15 amino acids. Germline V lookup: CDR1 MNHEY, CDR2 SVGAGI. The CDR3 is CASSRTLAGGSEQFF. For the CDR3, the DNA is TGTGCCAGCAGCCGAACCCTAGCGGGAGGTTCCGAGCAGTTCTTC.

This clone appeared once. The chain carries TRBV14 and TRBJ2-7, with 10 positions matching TRBD1. CDR1 is SGHDN and CDR2 is FVKESK in the germline V gene. Trimming cost V 4 bases and J 5 bases; bases outside gene matches: 5. This CDR3 region has 14 residues. CDR3 sequence: CASSRKGQGHEQYF. The CDR3 nucleotides read TGTGCCAGCAGCCGAAAGGGACAGGGGCACGAGCAGTACTTC.

This clone is a singleton in its sample. The V call is TRBV5-4, the J call TRBJ2-3, with D maybe TRBD2 (6 bases). V was trimmed by 0 bases and J by 5 bases, leaving 13 bases between them. CDR3 length: 15 amino acids. Germline CDR1 reads SGHNT; CDR2 reads YYREEE (reference sequence). The CDR3 loop is CASSLGGTLRDTQYF. CDR3 nucleotide sequence: TGTGCCAGCAGCTTGGGGGGGACTCTTAGAGATACGCAGTATTTT.

The chain is built from TRBV5-6 and TRBJ1-5, with 7 bases that match TRBD1. CDR3 length: 15 residues. V dropped 0 bases and J dropped 3; count of bases not matched to a gene: 3. Germline loops: CDR1 SGHDT, CDR2 YYEEEE. CDR3 region: CASSLGQGLNQPQHF. The CDR3 DNA reads TGTGCCAGCAGCTTGGGACAGGGTCTCAATCAGCCCCAGCATTTT.

This chain links TRBV21-1 with TRBJ1-5; the listed D gene, TRBD1, was not tested against the DNA. TRBV21-1 is a pseudogene locus. This CDR3 is built from 19 residues. The CDR3 protein is CASTYQRCRAVNRNQPQHF. CDR3 sequence (DNA): TGTGCCAGCACCTACCAGAGGTGCAGGGCGGTAAATCGGAATCAGCCCCAGCATTTT.

The chain couples TRBV14 to TRBJ2-7, with 7 bases lining up with TRBD2. The germline V gene encodes CDR1 SGHDN and CDR2 FVKESK. The CDR3 has 15 amino acids. V lost 1 base, J lost 2 bases, and 5 bases stayed unmatched. CDR3 sequence: CASSQGWGTTYEQYF. The CDR3 nucleotides are TGTGCCAGCAGCCAAGGGTGGGGGACTACCTACGAGCAGTACTTC. Supplemented by reference TRBV14 and TRBJ2-7, the full variable domain reads EAGVTQFPSHSVIEKGQTVTLRCDPISGHDNLYWYRRVMGKEIKFLLHFVKESKQDESGMPNNRFLAERTGGTYSTLKVQPAELEDSGVYFCASSQGWGTTYEQYFGPGTRLTVT.

The rearrangement uses TRBV19 and TRBJ2-1; D ambiguous. V was trimmed by 1 base and J by 0 bases, leaving 4 bases between them. The CDR3 length is 14 residues. Germline CDR1 reads LNHDA; CDR2 reads SQIVND (reference sequence). The CDR3 spells CASSIGSSYNEQFF. The CDR3 region has the DNA TGTGCCAGTAGTATAGGGAGCTCCTACAATGAGCAGTTCTTC.

This CDR3 is CASSGTGALYGYTF. The CDR3 coding sequence is TGCGCCAGCAGCGGCACAGGGGCCCTCTATGGCTACACCTTC. The chain carries TRBV5-1 and TRBJ1-2, with TRBD1 matching 7 bases. Trimming at V came to 4 bases and at J to 4 bases, leaving 7 bases not matched to a gene. The CDR3 extends over 14 amino acids. Germline CDR1 reads SGHRS; CDR2 reads YFSETQ.

The CDR3: CASSQEVGPDISYEQYF. The CDR3, as DNA: TGTGCCAGCAGCCAAGAGGTGGGGCCAGATATCTCCTACGAGCAGTACTTC. The chain combines TRBV14 with TRBJ2-7, with D perhaps matching TRBD1 (5 bases). The CDR3 runs to 17 residues. Germline lookup yields CDR1 SGHDN and CDR2 FVKESK. The V end was cut by 0 bases, the J end by 0 bases, with 15 bases between.

The V and J genes are TRBV29-1 and TRBJ2-1, with TRBD2 matching over 10 bases. The germline CDR1 and CDR2 sequences are SQVTM and ANQGSEA. Germline trimming cut 7 bases from V and 4 bases from J; bases unmatched to any gene: 7. The length of the CDR3 is 14 residues. As DNA, the CDR3 is TGCAGCGGTACCGGGACTAGCGCTTACAATGAGCAGTTCTTC. Encoded protein: CSGTGTSAYNEQFF.

The genes are TRBV4-1 and TRBJ2-7; 8 bases are a match to TRBD2. With 0 bases clipped from V and 3 bases from J, the junction kept 10 bases outside the gene matches. Germline-derived CDR1 and CDR2 are MGHRA and YSYEKL. This CDR3 is built from 17 residues. In DNA form, the CDR3 reads TGCGCCAGCAGCCAAGAACGCCCAGCGGGAGCGGTCTACGAGCAGTACTTC. It is translated as CASSQERPAGAVYEQYF.

This CDR3 is CASRSGLAGGYEQYF. CDR3 nucleotide sequence: TGTGCCAGCAGATCCGGACTAGCGGGAGGCTACGAGCAGTACTTC. This sequence joins TRBV6-5 and TRBJ2-7, with 14 bases aligning to TRBD2. V shed 6 bases and J 3 bases; nucleotides not matched to a gene: 4. CDR1 MNHEY and CDR2 SVGAGI come from the germline V gene. The CDR3 consists of 15 residues.

The chain is built from TRBV6-1 and TRBJ1-2, with D maybe TRBD1 (5 bases). From germline, CDR1 is MNHNS and CDR2 SASEGT. The length of the CDR3 is 13 residues. Trimming stripped 5 bases from V and 4 bases from J, with 11 bases between. The chain's CDR3 is CASSIDSRYGYTF. In nucleotides, the CDR3 is TGTGCCAGCAGTATAGACAGCCGCTATGGCTACACCTTC.

The chain links TRBV7-8 to TRBJ2-7; D uncertain. CDR3 length: 13 residues. Germline loops: CDR1 SGHVS, CDR2 FQNEAQ. The V end was cut by 2 bases, the J end by 3 bases, with 8 bases between. CDR3 sequence reads: CASSLRPGYEQYF. The CDR3 nucleotides are TGTGCCAGCAGCTTAAGACCGGGCTACGAGCAGTACTTC.

V is TRBV6-5 and J is TRBJ2-1; a possible D gene is TRBD1 (6 bases). From germline, CDR1 is MNHEY and CDR2 SVGAGI. The V end was cut by 5 bases, the J end by 7 bases, with 12 bases between. The CDR3 spans 13 residues. In nucleotides, the CDR3 is TGTGCCAGCAGTCCCGACAGGACTAATGAGCAGTTCTTC. Its translation: CASSPDRTNEQFF.

V is TRBV2 and J is TRBJ1-3; the match to TRBD1 covers 7 bases. Losses at the gene ends were 8 bases for V and 0 bases for J; bases not matched to a gene: 7. The CDR3 is made up of 15 amino acids. Germline CDR1 reads SNHLY; CDR2 reads FYNNEI. CDR3 residues: CASWDSSLSGNTIYF. CDR3 coding DNA: TGTGCCAGCTGGGACAGCTCTCTCTCTGGAAACACCATATATTTT.

The chain links TRBV7-9 to TRBJ2-7; TRBD1 matches at 10 bases. The germline gives CDR1 SEHNR, CDR2 FQNEAQ (reference sequence). This CDR3 comprises 14 residues. After removal of 4 bases from V and 2 bases from J, the junction contained 2 bases not matched to a gene. DNA of the CDR3: TGTGCCAGCAGCTCCGGGACAGGGGCCTACGAGCAGTACTTC. Encoded protein: CASSSGTGAYEQYF.

The rearrangement uses TRBV7-9 and TRBJ2-7, with a tentative D call TRBD2 (5 bases). This CDR3 region has 14 residues. Trimming took off 4 bases at V and 3 bases at J, with 13 bases between the two ends. CDR1 and CDR2 (germline): SEHNR, FQNEAQ (reference sequence). The CDR3 nucleotides read TGTGCCAGCAGCTCCGTTCTAGCAGACTACGAGCAGTACTTC. This encodes CASSSVLADYEQYF.

The chain carries TRBV6-5 and TRBJ2-1; TRBD2 agrees at 7 bases. The CDR3 extends over 14 amino acids. V gave up 1 base and J gave up 10 bases; unmatched junction bases: 7. The germline gives CDR1 MNHEY, CDR2 SVGAGI. The CDR3 region is CASSYWRELGEQFF. The DNA for the CDR3 is TGTGCCAGCAGTTACTGGCGGGAGTTAGGAGAGCAGTTCTTC.

The chain has TRBV27 and TRBJ1-2; TRBD1 aligns across 9 bases. The CDR3 is 17 residues long. Germline V gene data show CDR1 as MNHEY and CDR2 as SMNVEV (reference sequence). V lost 5 bases and J lost 0; bases outside the gene matches: 10. CDR3 in amino acids: CASSLKGTGPSNYGYTF. The CDR3 DNA follows: TGTGCCAGCAGTCTAAAGGGGACAGGGCCCTCTAACTATGGCTACACCTTC.